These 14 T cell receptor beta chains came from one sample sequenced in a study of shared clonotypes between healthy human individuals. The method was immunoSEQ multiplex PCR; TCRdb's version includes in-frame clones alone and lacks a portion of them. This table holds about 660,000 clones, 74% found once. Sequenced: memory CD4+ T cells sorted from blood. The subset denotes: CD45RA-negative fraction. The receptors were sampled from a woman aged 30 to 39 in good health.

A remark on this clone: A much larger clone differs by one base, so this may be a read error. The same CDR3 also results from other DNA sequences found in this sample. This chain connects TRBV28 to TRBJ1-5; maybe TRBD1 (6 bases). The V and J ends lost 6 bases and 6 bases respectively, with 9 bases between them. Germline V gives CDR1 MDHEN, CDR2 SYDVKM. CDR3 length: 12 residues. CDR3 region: CASRQGGQPQHF. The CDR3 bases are TGTGCCAGCAGACAGGGCGGTCAGCCCCAGCATTTT.

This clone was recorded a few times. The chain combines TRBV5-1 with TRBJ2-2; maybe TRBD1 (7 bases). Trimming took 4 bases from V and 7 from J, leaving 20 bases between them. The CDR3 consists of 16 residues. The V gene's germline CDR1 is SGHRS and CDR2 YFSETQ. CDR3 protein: CASSPLGGGSGGELFF. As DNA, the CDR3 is TGCGCCAGCAGCCCCCTCGGAGGGGGCTCGGGCGGGGAGCTGTTTTTT. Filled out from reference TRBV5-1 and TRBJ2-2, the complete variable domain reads KAGVTQTPRYLIKTRGQQVTLSCSPISGHRSVSWYQQTPGQGLQFLFEYFSETQRNKGNFPGRFSGRQFSNSRSEMNVSTLELGDSALYLCASSPLGGGSGGELFFGEGSRLTVL.

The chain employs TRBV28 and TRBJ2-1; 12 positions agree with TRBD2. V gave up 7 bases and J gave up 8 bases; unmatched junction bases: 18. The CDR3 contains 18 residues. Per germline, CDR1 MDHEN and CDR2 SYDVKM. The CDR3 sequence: CASTSQRLAGGPGHEQFF. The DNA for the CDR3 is TGTGCCAGCACCTCACAGCGGCTAGCGGGAGGGCCTGGGCATGAGCAGTTCTTC.

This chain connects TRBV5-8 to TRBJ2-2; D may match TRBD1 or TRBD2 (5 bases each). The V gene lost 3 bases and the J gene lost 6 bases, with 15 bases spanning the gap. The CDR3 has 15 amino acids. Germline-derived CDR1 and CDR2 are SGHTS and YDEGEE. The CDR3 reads CASSSGPPGAGELFF. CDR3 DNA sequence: TGTGCCAGCAGCTCGGGACCCCCCGGCGCCGGGGAGCTGTTTTTT.

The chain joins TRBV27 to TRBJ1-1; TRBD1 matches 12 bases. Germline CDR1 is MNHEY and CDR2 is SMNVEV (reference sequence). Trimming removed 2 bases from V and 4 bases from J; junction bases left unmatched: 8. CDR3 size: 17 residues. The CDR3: CASSLGDRGQLVTEAFF. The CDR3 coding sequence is TGTGCCAGCAGTTTAGGGGACAGGGGGCAGCTGGTCACTGAAGCTTTCTTT.

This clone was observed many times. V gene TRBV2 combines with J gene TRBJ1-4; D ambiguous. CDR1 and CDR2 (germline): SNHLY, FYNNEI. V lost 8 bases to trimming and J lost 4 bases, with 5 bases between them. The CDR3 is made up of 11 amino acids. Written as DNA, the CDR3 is TGTGCCAGCGGCGTTAATGAAAAACTGTTTTTT. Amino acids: CASGVNEKLFF.

The CDR3 region is CASSWNSGTGGYNEQFF. The CDR3 DNA sequence: TGTGCCAGTAGTTGGAACTCCGGGACAGGGGGCTACAATGAGCAGTTCTTC. This chain joins TRBV19 and TRBJ2-1; the match to TRBD1 covers 11 bases. The CDR3 spans 17 residues. Germline V gives CDR1 LNHDA, CDR2 SQIVND (reference sequence). After removal of 5 bases from V and 3 bases from J, the junction contained 9 bases not matched to a gene.

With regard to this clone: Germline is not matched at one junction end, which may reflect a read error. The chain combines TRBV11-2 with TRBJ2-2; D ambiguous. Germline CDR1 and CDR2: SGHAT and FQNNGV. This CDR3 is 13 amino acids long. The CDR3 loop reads CASSLDNTGELFF. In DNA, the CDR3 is TGTGCCAGCAGCCTAGACAACACCGGGGAGCTGTTTTTT. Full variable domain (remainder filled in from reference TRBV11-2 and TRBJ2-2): EAGVAQSPRYKIIEKRQSVAFWCNPISGHATLYWYQQILGQGPKLLIQFQNNGVVDDSQLPKDRFSAERLKGVDSTLKIQPAKLEDSAVYLCASSLDNTGELFFGEGSRLTVL.

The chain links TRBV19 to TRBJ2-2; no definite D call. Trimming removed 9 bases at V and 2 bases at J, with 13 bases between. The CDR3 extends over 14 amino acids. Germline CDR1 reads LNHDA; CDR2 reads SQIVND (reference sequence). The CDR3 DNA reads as TGTGCCAGCGACGGAACAGCAAACACCGGGGAGCTGTTTTTT. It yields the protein CASDGTANTGELFF.

The CDR3 is CASSLRHLAGYEQYF. CDR3 bases: TGTGCCAGCAGTTTACGGCACCTAGCGGGATACGAGCAGTACTTC. V and J are TRBV27 and TRBJ2-7, with 9 bases that match TRBD2. The trim removed 2 bases at V and 4 bases at J, leaving 6 bases unmatched. In germline, CDR1 is MNHEY, CDR2 SMNVEV (reference sequence). This CDR3 comprises 15 residues.

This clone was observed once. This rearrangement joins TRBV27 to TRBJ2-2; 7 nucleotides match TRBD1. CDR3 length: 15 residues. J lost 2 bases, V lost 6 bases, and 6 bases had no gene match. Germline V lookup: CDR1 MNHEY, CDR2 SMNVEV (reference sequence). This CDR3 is CASRPGQTNTGELFF. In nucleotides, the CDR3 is TGTGCCAGCAGACCGGGACAGACAAACACCGGGGAGCTGTTTTTT.

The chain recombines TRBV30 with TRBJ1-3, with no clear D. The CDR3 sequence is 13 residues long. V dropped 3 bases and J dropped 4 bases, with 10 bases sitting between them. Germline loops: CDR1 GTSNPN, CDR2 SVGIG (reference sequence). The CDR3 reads CAWREKGGNTIYF. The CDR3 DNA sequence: TGTGCCTGGAGGGAGAAGGGCGGAAACACCATATATTTT.

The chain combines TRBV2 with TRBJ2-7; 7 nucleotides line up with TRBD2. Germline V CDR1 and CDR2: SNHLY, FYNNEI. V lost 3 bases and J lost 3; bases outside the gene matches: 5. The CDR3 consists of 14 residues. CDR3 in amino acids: CASSEAGRFYEQYF. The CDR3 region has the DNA TGTGCCAGCAGTGAGGCCGGGAGGTTCTACGAGCAGTACTTC.

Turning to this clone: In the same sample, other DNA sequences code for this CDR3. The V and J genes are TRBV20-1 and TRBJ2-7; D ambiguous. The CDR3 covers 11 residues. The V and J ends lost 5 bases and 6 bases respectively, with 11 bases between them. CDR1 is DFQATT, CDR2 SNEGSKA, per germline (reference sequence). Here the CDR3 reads CSASLVGEQYF. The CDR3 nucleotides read TGCAGTGCTTCCCTCGTCGGCGAGCAGTACTTC.